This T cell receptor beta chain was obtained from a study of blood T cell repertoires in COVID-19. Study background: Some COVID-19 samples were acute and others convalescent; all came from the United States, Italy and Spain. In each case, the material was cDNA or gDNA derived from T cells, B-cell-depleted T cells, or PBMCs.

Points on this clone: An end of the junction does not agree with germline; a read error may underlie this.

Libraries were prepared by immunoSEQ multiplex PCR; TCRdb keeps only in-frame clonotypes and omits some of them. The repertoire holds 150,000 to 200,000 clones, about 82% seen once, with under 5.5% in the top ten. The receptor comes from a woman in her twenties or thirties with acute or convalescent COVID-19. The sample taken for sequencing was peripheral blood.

DNA for the CDR3: TGCCGGTGCAGGGGAGGCAATCAGCCCCAGCATTTT. It yields the protein CRCRGGNQPQHF. V is TRBV5-4 and J is TRBJ1-5, with TRBD1 as a possible D gene (6 bases). Germline V gene sequence: CDR1 SGHNT, CDR2 YYREEE (reference sequence). CDR3 length: 12 residues.